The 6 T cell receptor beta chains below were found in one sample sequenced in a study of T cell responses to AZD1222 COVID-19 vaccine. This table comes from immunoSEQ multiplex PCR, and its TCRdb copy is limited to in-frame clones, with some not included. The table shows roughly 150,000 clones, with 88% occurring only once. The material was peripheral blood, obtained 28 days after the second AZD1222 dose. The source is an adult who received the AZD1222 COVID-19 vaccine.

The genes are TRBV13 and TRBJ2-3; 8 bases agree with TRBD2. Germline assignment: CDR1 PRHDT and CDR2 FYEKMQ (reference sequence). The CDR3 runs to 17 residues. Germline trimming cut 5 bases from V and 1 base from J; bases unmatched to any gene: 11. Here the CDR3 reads CASSRKGTGLGTDTQYF. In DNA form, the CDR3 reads TGTGCCAGCAGCCGCAAGGGGACGGGACTAGGCACAGATACGCAGTATTTT.

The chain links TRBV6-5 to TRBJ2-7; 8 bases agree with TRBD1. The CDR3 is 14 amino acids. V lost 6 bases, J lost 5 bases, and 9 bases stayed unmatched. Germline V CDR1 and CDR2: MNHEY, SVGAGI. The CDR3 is CASSTGGRRNEQYF. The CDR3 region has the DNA TGTGCCAGCAGCACAGGGGGACGGCGGAACGAGCAGTACTTC.

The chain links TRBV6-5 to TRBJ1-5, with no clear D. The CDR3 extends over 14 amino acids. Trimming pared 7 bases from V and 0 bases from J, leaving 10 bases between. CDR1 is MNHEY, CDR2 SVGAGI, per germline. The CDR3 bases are TGTGCCAGCACTCGGCCGTCTAGCAATCAGCCCCAGCATTTT. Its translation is CASTRPSSNQPQHF.

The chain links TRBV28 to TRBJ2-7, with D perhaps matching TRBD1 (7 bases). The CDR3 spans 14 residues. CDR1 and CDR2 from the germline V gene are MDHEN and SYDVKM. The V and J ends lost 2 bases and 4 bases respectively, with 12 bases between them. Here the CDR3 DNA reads TGTGCCAGCAGTTTAGGGGGGACAGAGTACGAGCAGTACTTC. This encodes CASSLGGTEYEQYF.

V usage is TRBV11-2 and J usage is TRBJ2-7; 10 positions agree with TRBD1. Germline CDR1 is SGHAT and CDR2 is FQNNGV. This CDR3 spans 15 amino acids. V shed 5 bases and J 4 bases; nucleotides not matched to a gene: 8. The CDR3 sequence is CASSPYLGQGYEQYF. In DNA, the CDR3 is TGTGCCAGCAGCCCCTACCTGGGACAGGGGTACGAGCAGTACTTC.

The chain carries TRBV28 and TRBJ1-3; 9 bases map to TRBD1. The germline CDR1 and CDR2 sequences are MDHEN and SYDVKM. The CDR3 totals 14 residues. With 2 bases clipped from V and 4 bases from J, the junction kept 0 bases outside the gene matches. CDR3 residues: CASSLGQGGNTIYF. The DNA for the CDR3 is TGTGCCAGCAGTTTAGGACAGGGGGGAAACACCATATATTTT.